The 24 T cell receptor beta chains below come from one sample, sequenced in a study of graft-versus-host responses after intestinal transplantation. Repertoires were generated with immunoSEQ multiplex PCR, while TCRdb's copy carries only in-frame clones and drops some. The sample records 8,500 to 11,000 clones, approximately 30% being singletons. The material sequenced was alloreactive CD4+ T cells from a mixed lymphocyte reaction culture, taken before transplantation. Regarding subset: CFSE-low proliferating T cells sorted from approximately 6-day pre-transplant mixed lymphocyte reaction (GvH or HvG direction). These receptors all stem from a human patient who was an organ donor for intestinal transplantation.

The chain is built from TRBV28 and TRBJ1-2; D possibly corresponds to TRBD1 (6 bases). The CDR3 runs to 15 residues. With 4 bases removed from V and 2 bases from J, the gap between germline ends came to 14 bases. Looked up from germline, CDR1 is MDHEN and CDR2 is SYDVKM. CDR3 nucleotides: TGTGCCAGCAGTTCCTCCGGGACACCGAACTATGGCTACACCTTC. Encoded protein: CASSSSGTPNYGYTF.

Only a few counts were recorded for this clone. J is TRBJ1-1 and V is TRBV7-9; 11 nucleotides agree with TRBD1. Germline V gene sequence: CDR1 SEHNR, CDR2 FQNEAQ (reference sequence). The J segment lost 6 bases and the V segment lost 5 bases, leaving 5 bases of the junction unmatched. The CDR3 contains 14 residues. CDR3 DNA: TGTGCCAGCAGCCGCGGACAGGGGGCGGCTGAAGCTTTCTTT. It translates to CASSRGQGAAEAFF.

By frequency in the sample, this clone is medium-sized (0.01 to 0.1%). The chain is built from TRBV2 and TRBJ2-3; D possibly matches TRBD1 or TRBD2 (5 bases each). This CDR3 has 13 amino acids. CDR1 is SNHLY, CDR2 FYNNEI, per germline. As DNA, the CDR3 is TGTGTCCACTCGGGGCTGAGCACAGATACGCAGTATTTT. Its translation is CVHSGLSTDTQYF. The full variable domain, rest sourced from reference TRBV2 and TRBJ2-3, is EPEVTQTPSHQVTQMGQEVILRCVPISNHLYFYWYRQILGQKVEFLVSFYNNEISEKSEIFDDQFSVERPDGSNFTLKIRSTKLEDSAMYFCVHSGLSTDTQYFGPGTRLTVL.

CDR3 amino acids: CASSRTGTEPLEQYF. CDR3 DNA sequence: TGTGCCAGCAGTAGAACCGGGACAGAGCCTCTCGAGCAGTACTTC. The V and J genes are TRBV28 and TRBJ2-7; 7 nucleotides align to TRBD1. Looked up from germline, CDR1 is MDHEN and CDR2 is SYDVKM. V trimming: 5 bases; J trimming: 6 bases; junction bases outside the gene matches: 13. The CDR3 contains 15 residues.

The rearrangement joins TRBV5-4 to TRBJ2-3; D is uncertain. V dropped 5 bases and J dropped 0 bases, with 7 bases sitting between them. Germline V gene data show CDR1 as SGHNT and CDR2 as YYREEE (reference sequence). CDR3 size: 13 residues. The CDR3 DNA follows: TGTGCCAGCAGTGAGATTAGCACAGATACGCAGTATTTT. Protein sequence: CASSEISTDTQYF.

V usage is TRBV5-1 and J usage is TRBJ1-1, with D tentatively TRBD1 (6 bases). Germline V lookup: CDR1 SGHRS, CDR2 YFSETQ. V was trimmed by 4 bases and J by 5 bases, leaving 21 bases between them. The CDR3 has 16 amino acids. Written as DNA, the CDR3 is TGCGCCAGCAGCCCGATTGTCACTGGGGGCGGAACTGAAGCTTTCTTT. Its protein is CASSPIVTGGGTEAFF.

The sample holds a few counts of this clone. A read error may explain this, as a much larger clone is one base away. The chain couples TRBV5-4 to TRBJ2-5, with D perhaps TRBD1 (5 bases). The CDR3 length is 12 residues. Trimming took off 0 bases at V and 5 bases at J, with 5 bases between the two ends. From germline, CDR1 is SGHNT and CDR2 YYREEE (reference sequence). CDR3 residues: CASSLDRETQYF. Written as DNA, the CDR3 is TGTGCCAGCAGCTTGGACAGGGAGACCCAGTACTTC.

The chain couples TRBV6-5 to TRBJ2-4; 9 nucleotides line up with TRBD2. J lost 8 bases, V lost 6 bases, and 8 bases had no gene match. Germline V gives CDR1 MNHEY, CDR2 SVGAGI. The CDR3 loop spans 14 amino acids. In nucleotides, the CDR3 is TGTGCCAGCAGGCCCGGACTAGCGTTGGACATTCAGTACTTC. This translates into CASRPGLALDIQYF.

This clone appeared a few times. This sequence joins TRBV2 and TRBJ1-5; D remains ambiguous. Germline assignment: CDR1 SNHLY and CDR2 FYNNEI. The CDR3 contains 14 residues. V dropped 2 bases and J dropped 9 bases, with 14 bases sitting between them. The CDR3 DNA reads as TGTGCCAGCAGTGAAATGCGGGTCGGCTCGCCCCAGCATTTT. Its translation: CASSEMRVGSPQHF. Full variable domain (remainder filled in from reference TRBV2 and TRBJ1-5): EPEVTQTPSHQVTQMGQEVILRCVPISNHLYFYWYRQILGQKVEFLVSFYNNEISEKSEIFDDQFSVERPDGSNFTLKIRSTKLEDSAMYFCASSEMRVGSPQHFGDGTRLSIL.

This clone came up a few times. The chain uses TRBV18 and TRBJ1-3; D unclear. Trimming pared 4 bases from V and 1 base from J, leaving 17 bases between. The germline CDR1 and CDR2 sequences are KGHSH and LQKENI. This CDR3 has 17 amino acids. The CDR3 region is CASSLYNRRLSGNTIYF. CDR3 sequence (DNA): TGTGCCAGCTCACTGTATAACAGACGTTTATCTGGAAACACCATATATTTT.

Remarks on this clone: It may be a read error: a sequence one base away is much more abundant. This sample includes further DNA sequences coding for the same CDR3. The V and J genes are TRBV4-2 and TRBJ1-2, with D possibly being TRBD1 (5 bases). The germline V gene encodes CDR1 LGHNA and CDR2 YNFKEQ. There are 15 residues in the CDR3. CDR3 sequence (DNA): TGTGCCAGCAGCCAAGGGGATGGGGGTTACTATGGCTACACCTTT. Protein product: CASSQGDGGYYGYTF.

This rearrangement joins TRBV27 to TRBJ2-7, with a tentative D call TRBD2 (6 bases). CDR3 length: 15 amino acids. From germline, CDR1 is MNHEY and CDR2 SMNVEV (reference sequence). The germline V and J ends were trimmed by 5 bases and 0 bases, with 14 bases remaining between them. Here the CDR3 reads CASSLRVGGSYEQYF. The CDR3 region has the DNA TGTGCCAGCAGTCTCCGGGTGGGGGGCTCCTACGAGCAGTACTTC.

This clone qualifies as large (0.1 to 1%). The chain is built from TRBV21-1 and TRBJ1-2. TRBV21-1 is deemed a pseudogene. The CDR3 has 16 amino acids. CDR3 in DNA: TGTGCCAGCAGCCTAAGGGTGGGAGGGAAGAACTATGGCTACACCTTC. It is translated as CASSLRVGGKNYGYTF.

The CDR3 is CASSLEKVVNKSRANVLTF. Here the CDR3 DNA reads TGTGCCAGCAGCCTAGAAAAGGTCGTTAACAAAAGTCGGGCCAACGTCCTGACTTTC. V gene TRBV16 combines with J gene TRBJ2-6; no clear D. Germline CDR1 reads KGHSY; CDR2 reads FQNENV. The ends were cut back, 4 bases at V and 5 bases at J, with 24 bases in the middle. CDR3 length: 19 amino acids.

In this sample, this clone turned up a few times. The V gene is TRBV19, the J gene TRBJ2-2, with 7 bases that match TRBD1. With 7 bases clipped from V and 2 bases from J, the junction kept 7 bases outside the gene matches. Germline V lookup: CDR1 LNHDA, CDR2 SQIVND (reference sequence). This CDR3 has 15 amino acids. The CDR3 sequence is CASTRTGFNTGELFF. The CDR3 DNA follows: TGTGCCAGTACCCGGACAGGTTTTAACACCGGGGAGCTGTTTTTT.

This clone was counted between two and nine times. This chain uses TRBV19 with TRBJ1-1; possibly TRBD1 for D (6 bases). The CDR3 contains 13 residues. The ends were cut back, 5 bases at V and 5 bases at J, with 12 bases in the middle. Germline lookup yields CDR1 LNHDA and CDR2 SQIVND (reference sequence). CDR3 nucleotides: TGTGCCAGTAGTCAACAGGGAGGGACTGAAGCTTTCTTT. Amino acid sequence: CASSQQGGTEAFF.

This clone was picked up a small number of times. The chain is built from TRBV5-4 and TRBJ2-3; D may be TRBD2 (5 bases). The ends were cut back, 2 bases at V and 5 bases at J, with 18 bases in the middle. The germline V gene encodes CDR1 SGHNT and CDR2 YYREEE (reference sequence). There are 16 residues in the CDR3. In nucleotides, the CDR3 is TGTGCCAGCAGCTTAGTTGCGGGTGGGCTTGTAGATACGCAGTATTTT. As protein: CASSLVAGGLVDTQYF. Drawing the rest from reference TRBV5-4 and TRBJ2-3, the complete variable domain is ETGVTQSPTHLIKTRGQQVTLRCSSQSGHNTVSWYQQALGQGPQFIFQYYREEENGRGNFPPRFSGLQFPNYSSELNVNALELDDSALYLCASSLVAGGLVDTQYFGPGTRLTVL.

The genes are TRBV6-1 and TRBJ1-4, with TRBD1 matching 9 bases. J lost 7 bases, V lost 8 bases, and 5 bases had no gene match. CDR3 length: 13 amino acids. In germline, CDR1 is MNHNS, CDR2 SASEGT. This chain's CDR3 is CASQRTGAEKLFF. The CDR3 DNA reads as TGTGCCAGCCAACGGACAGGGGCTGAAAAACTGTTTTTT.

This chain connects TRBV6-1 to TRBJ1-3; D uncertain. CDR1 and CDR2 (germline): MNHNS, SASEGT. Trimming pared 0 bases from V and 2 bases from J, leaving 11 bases between. The CDR3 totals 16 residues. This CDR3 is CASSEARYTTGNTIYF. DNA for the CDR3: TGTGCCAGCAGTGAAGCGCGGTACACAACTGGAAACACCATATATTTT.

This chain uses TRBV6-5 with TRBJ1-1, with D possibly being TRBD1 (6 bases). The CDR3 has 12 amino acids. Germline CDR1 MNHEY, CDR2 SVGAGI. V lost 6 bases, J lost 4 bases, and 9 bases lay in between. CDR3 in DNA: TGTGCCAGCAGCGTACAGGGCACTGAAGCTTTCTTT. Protein product: CASSVQGTEAFF.

This clone counts as medium-sized (0.01 to 0.1%). The chain links TRBV27 to TRBJ1-5, with D unclear. This CDR3 region has 12 residues. The germline V gene has CDR1 MNHEY and CDR2 SMNVEV (reference sequence). V lost 5 bases, J lost 9 bases, and 11 bases lay in between. The CDR3 DNA is TGTGCCAGCAGTCCCGAGAGTGGGCCCCAGCATTTT. It encodes CASSPESGPQHF.

DNA for the CDR3: TGTGCCAGCAGTGAGATCCGACTAGCTGGCACCGGGGAGCTGTTTTTT. Its translation: CASSEIRLAGTGELFF. The chain uses TRBV6-1 and TRBJ2-2; 7 nucleotides align to TRBD2. Per germline, CDR1 MNHNS and CDR2 SASEGT. CDR3 size: 16 residues. V shed 3 bases and J 4 bases; nucleotides not matched to a gene: 8.

The sample holds one count of this clone. The V call is TRBV6-4, the J call TRBJ1-1, with 11 bases that match TRBD1. In germline, CDR1 is MRHNA, CDR2 SNTAGT. The CDR3 consists of 16 residues. The J segment lost 5 bases and the V segment lost 0 bases, leaving 5 bases of the junction unmatched. CDR3 in DNA: TGTGCCAGCAGTGACTCCGGGACAGGGGGTGATACTGAAGCTTTCTTT. Amino acids: CASSDSGTGGDTEAFF.

This chain uses TRBV4-3 with TRBJ2-7; D gene uncertain. The CDR3 contains 16 residues. Trimming took 4 bases from V and 2 from J, leaving 18 bases between them. The germline V gene has CDR1 LGHNA and CDR2 YSLEER. The CDR3 region has the DNA TGCGCCAGCAGCCCAAGCCCGCTAGTTAGGACCTACGAGCAGTACTTC. It encodes CASSPSPLVRTYEQYF.